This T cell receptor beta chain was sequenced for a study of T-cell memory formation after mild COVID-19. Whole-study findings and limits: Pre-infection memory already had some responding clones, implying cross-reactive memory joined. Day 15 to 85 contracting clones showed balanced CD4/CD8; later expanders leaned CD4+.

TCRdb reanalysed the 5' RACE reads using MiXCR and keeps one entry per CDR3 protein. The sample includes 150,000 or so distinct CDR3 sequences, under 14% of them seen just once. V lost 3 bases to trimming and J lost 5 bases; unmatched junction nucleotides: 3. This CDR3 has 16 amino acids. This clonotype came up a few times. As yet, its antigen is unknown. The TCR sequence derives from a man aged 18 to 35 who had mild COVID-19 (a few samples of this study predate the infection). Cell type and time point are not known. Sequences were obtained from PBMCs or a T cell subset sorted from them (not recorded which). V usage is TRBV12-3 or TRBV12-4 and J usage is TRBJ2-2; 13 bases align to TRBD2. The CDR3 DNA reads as TGTGCCAGCAGTTTCGGACTAGCGGGGGAGACCGGGGAGCTGTTTTTT. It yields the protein CASSFGLAGETGELFF.